Presented here are 14 T cell receptor beta chains from one specimen sequenced in a study of shared clonotypes between healthy human individuals (dated by TCRdb to 2020 to 2022). The library relied on the immunoSEQ multiplex PCR assay. This is the immuneACCESS table as TCRdb keeps it, with only in-frame sequences that have V and J called. A part of the clones is gone; compared with another copy, unresolved V genes explain less than half, and the rest is unexplained. The sample table shows roughly 500,000 clones, and about 85% are seen once. The ten largest make up 10% to 15% of the sample. Input material: PBMCs. These receptor sequences come from a woman between 35 and 50 years old in good health. Some clones in this sample may be carry-over from other donors' samples.

The V gene is TRBV4-2, the J gene TRBJ1-5; unclear D gene. Trimming took off 0 bases at V and 1 base at J, with 1 base between the two ends. The CDR3 runs to 13 residues. Per germline, CDR1 LGHNA and CDR2 YNFKEQ. The DNA for the CDR3 is TGTGCCAGCAGCCAAGACAGCAATCAGCCCCAGCATTTT. Translated, it gives CASSQDSNQPQHF.

The chain is built from TRBV6-4 and TRBJ2-2, with D possibly TRBD1 on 6 matching bases. Looked up from germline, CDR1 is MRHNA and CDR2 is SNTAGT. Trimming took 5 bases from V and 4 from J, leaving 11 bases between them. This CDR3 has 14 amino acids. The CDR3 loop reads CASSRGHPTGELFF. CDR3 sequence (DNA): TGTGCCAGCAGTCGGGGACACCCCACCGGGGAGCTGTTTTTT.

This rearrangement joins TRBV5-1 to TRBJ2-1; 8 positions agree with TRBD1. The V gene end was trimmed by 5 bases and the J gene end by 0 bases; junction bases not matched to a gene: 7. CDR3 length: 16 amino acids. Germline values: CDR1 SGHRS, CDR2 YFSETQ. The CDR3 DNA reads TGCGCCAGCAGTCGACAGGGGAGGACCTCCTACAATGAGCAGTTCTTC. As protein: CASSRQGRTSYNEQFF. Complete variable domain (other parts from reference TRBV5-1 and TRBJ2-1): KAGVTQTPRYLIKTRGQQVTLSCSPISGHRSVSWYQQTPGQGLQFLFEYFSETQRNKGNFPGRFSGRQFSNSRSEMNVSTLELGDSALYLCASSRQGRTSYNEQFFGPGTRLTVL.

This clone was seen a handful of times. The V call is TRBV19, the J call TRBJ2-1, with TRBD2 matching 10 bases. The length of the CDR3 is 15 residues. V shed 4 bases, J shed 5 bases, and the junction held 5 bases outside the gene matches. Germline V lookup: CDR1 LNHDA, CDR2 SQIVND (reference sequence). The CDR3 DNA reads as TGTGCCAGTAGTACCCCGGGACTAGCGAACAATGAGCAGTTCTTC. It encodes CASSTPGLANNEQFF.

The rearrangement joins TRBV7-2 to TRBJ2-1; D remains unclear. There are 11 residues in the CDR3. Germline CDR1 reads SGHTA; CDR2 reads FQGNSA. Trimming cost V 4 bases and J 5 bases, with 3 bases left between them. CDR3 sequence: CASSSDNEQFF. CDR3 bases: TGTGCCAGCAGCTCGGACAATGAGCAGTTCTTC. Complete variable domain (other parts from reference TRBV7-2 and TRBJ2-1): GAGVSQSPSNKVTEKGKDVELRCDPISGHTALYWYRQSLGQGLEFLIYFQGNSAPDKSGLPSDRFSAERTGGSVSTLTIQRTQQEDSAVYLCASSSDNEQFFGPGTRLTVL.

The V gene is TRBV9, the J gene TRBJ2-2; perhaps TRBD2 as D (5 bases). The CDR3 loop spans 16 amino acids. The germline V and J ends were trimmed by 1 base and 2 bases, with 12 bases remaining between them. The germline gives CDR1 SGDLS, CDR2 YYNGEE. CDR3 in amino acids: CASSVFSGVNTGELFF. In nucleotides, the CDR3 is TGTGCCAGCAGCGTATTCAGCGGAGTCAACACCGGGGAGCTGTTTTTT.

The chain employs TRBV6-1 and TRBJ1-1; no reliable D call. Germline CDR1 is MNHNS and CDR2 is SASEGT. The CDR3 sequence is 13 residues long. The V gene lost 3 bases and the J gene lost 5 bases, with 10 bases spanning the gap. The CDR3, as DNA: TGTGCCAGCAGTGAGGGGAGGAGGACTGAAGCTTTCTTT. Protein product: CASSEGRRTEAFF.

The CDR3 loop reads CASSSSGVWDIQYF. The CDR3 nucleotides are TGTGCCAGCAGCTCGTCAGGGGTTTGGGACATTCAGTACTTC. The rearrangement joins TRBV7-2 to TRBJ2-4; possibly TRBD1 for D (6 bases). The germline V gene encodes CDR1 SGHTA and CDR2 FQGNSA. The CDR3 has 14 amino acids. With 4 bases removed from V and 8 bases from J, the gap between germline ends came to 15 bases.

In its sample, this clone was seen a few times. The V call is TRBV19, the J call TRBJ2-1, with 7 bases matching TRBD2. The CDR3 length is 14 residues. CDR1 LNHDA and CDR2 SQIVND come from the germline V gene (reference sequence). The DNA of the CDR3 is TGTGCTAGCACGTCGGGGAGGGATCACAATGAGCAGTTCTTC. Its translation is CASTSGRDHNEQFF.

Note on this clone: Its ends do not fully match the called genes, so a read error is possible. The V and J genes are TRBV7-9 and TRBJ2-7; the match to TRBD2 covers 7 bases. The germline V gene has CDR1 SEHNR and CDR2 FQNEAQ (reference sequence). The CDR3 covers 19 residues. CDR3 sequence: CVSSLAVRTGGLGSYEQYF. In DNA form, the CDR3 reads TGTGTCAGCAGCTTAGCGGTGAGAACGGGGGGACTGGGGTCCTACGAGCAGTACTTC.

This clone came up once. The gene calls are TRBV10-3 and TRBJ1-4; 10 bases map to TRBD1. The CDR3 spans 14 residues. Germline V gene lookup returns CDR1 ENHRY and CDR2 SYGVKD. V gave up 7 bases and J gave up 5 bases; unmatched junction bases: 4. CDR3 residues: CAIKGQGGNEKLFF. The CDR3 region has the DNA TGTGCCATCAAAGGACAGGGGGGGAATGAAAAACTGTTTTTT.

On this clone: This likely traces to a read error, being one base from a far larger clone. Other DNA sequences in this sample translate to the same CDR3. This CDR3 reads CASSSYRGGAETQYF. CDR3 DNA sequence: TGTGCCAGCAGTTCCTACAGGGGTGGAGCGGAGACCCAGTACTTC. The chain joins TRBV28 to TRBJ2-5; 7 nucleotides agree with TRBD1. Germline CDR1 and CDR2: MDHEN and SYDVKM. The CDR3 covers 15 residues. Losses at the gene ends were 4 bases for V and 5 bases for J; bases not matched to a gene: 10.

CDR3 nucleotide sequence: TGTGCCAGCAGTTCTGTAAGTGACGAGCAGTACTTC. It translates to CASSSVSDEQYF. The rearrangement links TRBV28 to TRBJ2-7; D not certain. Germline V gene sequence: CDR1 MDHEN, CDR2 SYDVKM. The CDR3 totals 12 residues. The V end was cut by 4 bases, the J end by 5 bases, with 9 bases between.

The chain recombines TRBV11-1 with TRBJ2-7, with TRBD2 matching 7 bases. This CDR3 comprises 15 residues. Germline V gives CDR1 SGHAT, CDR2 FQDESV (reference sequence). V lost 3 bases to trimming and J lost 6 bases; unmatched junction nucleotides: 11. The CDR3 DNA sequence: TGTGCCAGCAGCTTTTTGGGAGGGGTAGAGGCCGAGCAGTACTTC. It translates to CASSFLGGVEAEQYF.